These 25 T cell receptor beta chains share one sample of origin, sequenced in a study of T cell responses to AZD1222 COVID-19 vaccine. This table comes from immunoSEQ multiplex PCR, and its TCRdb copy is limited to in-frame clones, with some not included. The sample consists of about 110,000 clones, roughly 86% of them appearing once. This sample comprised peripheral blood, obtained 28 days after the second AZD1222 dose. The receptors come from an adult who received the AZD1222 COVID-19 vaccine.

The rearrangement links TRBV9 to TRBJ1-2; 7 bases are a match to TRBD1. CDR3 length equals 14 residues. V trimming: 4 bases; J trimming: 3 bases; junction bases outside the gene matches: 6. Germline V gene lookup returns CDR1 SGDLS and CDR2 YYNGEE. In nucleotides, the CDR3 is TGTGCCAGCAGCTTCCGGGACAGAGACTATGGCTACACCTTC. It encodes CASSFRDRDYGYTF.

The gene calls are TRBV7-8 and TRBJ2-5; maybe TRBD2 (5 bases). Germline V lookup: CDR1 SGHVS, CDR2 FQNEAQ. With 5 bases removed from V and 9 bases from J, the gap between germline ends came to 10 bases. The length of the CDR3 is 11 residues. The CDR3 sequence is CASSQRLPQYF. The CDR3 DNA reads TGTGCCAGCAGCCAGCGGCTCCCCCAGTACTTC.

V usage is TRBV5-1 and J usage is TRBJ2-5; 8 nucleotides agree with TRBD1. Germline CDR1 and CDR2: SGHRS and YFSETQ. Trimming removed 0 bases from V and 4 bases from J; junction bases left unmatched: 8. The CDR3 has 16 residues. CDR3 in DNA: TGCGCCAGCAGCTTGGCCCTAGGACAGGGAGGAGAGACCCAGTACTTC. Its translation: CASSLALGQGGETQYF.

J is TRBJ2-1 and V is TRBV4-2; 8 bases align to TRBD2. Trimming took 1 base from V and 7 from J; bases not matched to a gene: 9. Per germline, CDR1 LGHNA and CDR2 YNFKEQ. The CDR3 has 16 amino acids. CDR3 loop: CASSQGGAGGFNEQFF. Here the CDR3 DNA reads TGTGCCAGCAGCCAAGGAGGTGCGGGAGGATTTAATGAGCAGTTCTTC.

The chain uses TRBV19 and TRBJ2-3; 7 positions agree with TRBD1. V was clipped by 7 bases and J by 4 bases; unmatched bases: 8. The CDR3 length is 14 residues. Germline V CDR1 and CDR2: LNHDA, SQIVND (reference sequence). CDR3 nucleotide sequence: TGTGCCAGTAAGGGGCTTCAGGGGGCAGATACGCAGTATTTT. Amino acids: CASKGLQGADTQYF.

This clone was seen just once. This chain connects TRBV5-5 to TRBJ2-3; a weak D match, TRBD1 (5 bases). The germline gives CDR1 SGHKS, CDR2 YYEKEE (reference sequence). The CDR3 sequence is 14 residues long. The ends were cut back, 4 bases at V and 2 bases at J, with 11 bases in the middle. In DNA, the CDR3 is TGTGCCAGCAGCGAGGACATTTTCACAGATACGCAGTATTTT. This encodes CASSEDIFTDTQYF.

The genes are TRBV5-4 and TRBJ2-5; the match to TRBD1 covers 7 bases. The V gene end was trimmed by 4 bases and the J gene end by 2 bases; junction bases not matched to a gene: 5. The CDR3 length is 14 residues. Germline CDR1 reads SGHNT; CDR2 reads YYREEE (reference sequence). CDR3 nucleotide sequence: TGTGCCAGCAGCCCACGACAGGGTCAAGAGACCCAGTACTTC. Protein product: CASSPRQGQETQYF.

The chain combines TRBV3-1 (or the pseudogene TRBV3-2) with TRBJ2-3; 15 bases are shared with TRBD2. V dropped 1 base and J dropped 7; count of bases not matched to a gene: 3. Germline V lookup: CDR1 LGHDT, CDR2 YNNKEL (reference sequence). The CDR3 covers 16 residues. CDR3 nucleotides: TGTGCCAGCAGCCAAGGGACTAGCGGGGGGGCCTATACGCAGTATTTT. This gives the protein CASSQGTSGGAYTQYF.

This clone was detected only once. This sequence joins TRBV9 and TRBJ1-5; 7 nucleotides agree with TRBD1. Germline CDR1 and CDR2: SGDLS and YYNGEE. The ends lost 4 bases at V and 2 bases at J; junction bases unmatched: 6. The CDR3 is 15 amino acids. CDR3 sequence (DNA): TGTGCCAGCAGCAGGACAGGTTATGGCAATCAGCCCCAGCATTTT. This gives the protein CASSRTGYGNQPQHF. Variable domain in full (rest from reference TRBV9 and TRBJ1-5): DSGVTQTPKHLITATGQRVTLRCSPRSGDLSVYWYQQSLDQGLQFLIQYYNGEERAKGNILERFSAQQFPDLHSELNLSSLELGDSALYFCASSRTGYGNQPQHFGDGTRLSIL.

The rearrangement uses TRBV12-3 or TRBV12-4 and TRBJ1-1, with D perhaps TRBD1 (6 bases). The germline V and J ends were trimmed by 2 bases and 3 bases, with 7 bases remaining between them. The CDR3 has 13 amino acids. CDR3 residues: CASSLRGDTEAFF. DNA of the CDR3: TGTGCCAGCAGTTTAAGGGGGGACACTGAAGCTTTCTTT.

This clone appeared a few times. CDR3 region: CASSFGTVNYEQYF. The CDR3 DNA reads TGTGCCAGCAGCTTCGGGACAGTTAACTACGAGCAGTACTTC. The genes are TRBV7-2 and TRBJ2-7, with 7 bases identical to TRBD1. The V segment lost 3 bases and the J segment 3 bases; nucleotides outside the gene matches: 5. Germline CDR1 reads SGHTA; CDR2 reads FQGNSA. CDR3 length: 14 amino acids.

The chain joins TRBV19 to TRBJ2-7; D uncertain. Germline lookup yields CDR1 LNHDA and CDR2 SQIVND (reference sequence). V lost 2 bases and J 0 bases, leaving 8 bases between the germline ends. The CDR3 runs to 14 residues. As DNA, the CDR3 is TGTGCCAGTAGTATAAGCAGGACCTCCTACGAGCAGTACTTC. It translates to CASSISRTSYEQYF.

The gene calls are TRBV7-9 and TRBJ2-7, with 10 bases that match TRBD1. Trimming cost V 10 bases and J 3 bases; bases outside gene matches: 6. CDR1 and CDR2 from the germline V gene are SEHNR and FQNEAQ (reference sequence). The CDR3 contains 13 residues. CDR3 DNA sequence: TGTGCCATAGAGACAGGGGGCTTCTACGAGCAGTACTTC. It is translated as CAIETGGFYEQYF.

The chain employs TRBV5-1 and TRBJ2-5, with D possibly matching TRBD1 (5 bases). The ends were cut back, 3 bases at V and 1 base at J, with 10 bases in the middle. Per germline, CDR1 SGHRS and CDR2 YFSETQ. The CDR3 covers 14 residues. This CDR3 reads CASSSRQFQETQYF. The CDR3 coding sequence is TGCGCCAGCAGCTCAAGACAGTTCCAAGAGACCCAGTACTTC.

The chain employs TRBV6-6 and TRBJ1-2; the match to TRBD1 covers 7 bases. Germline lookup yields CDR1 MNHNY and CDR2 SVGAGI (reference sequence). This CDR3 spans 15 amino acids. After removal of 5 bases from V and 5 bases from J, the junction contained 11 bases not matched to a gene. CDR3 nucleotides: TGTGCCAGCAGTCTCCAGGGGGATCGGCTGTATGGCTACACCTTC. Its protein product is CASSLQGDRLYGYTF.

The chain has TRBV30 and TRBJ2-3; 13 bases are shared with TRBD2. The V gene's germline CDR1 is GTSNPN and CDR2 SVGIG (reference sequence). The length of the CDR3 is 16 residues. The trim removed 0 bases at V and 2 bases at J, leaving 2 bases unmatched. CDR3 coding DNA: TGTGCCTGGAGTGTTGGGACTAGCGGGGTCACAGATACGCAGTATTTT. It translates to CAWSVGTSGVTDTQYF.

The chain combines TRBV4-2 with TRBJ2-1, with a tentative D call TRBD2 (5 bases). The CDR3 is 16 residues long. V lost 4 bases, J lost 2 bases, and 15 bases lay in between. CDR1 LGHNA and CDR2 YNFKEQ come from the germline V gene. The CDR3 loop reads CASSLNYEGTYNEQFF. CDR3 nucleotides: TGTGCCAGCAGCCTGAATTACGAGGGAACCTACAATGAGCAGTTCTTC.

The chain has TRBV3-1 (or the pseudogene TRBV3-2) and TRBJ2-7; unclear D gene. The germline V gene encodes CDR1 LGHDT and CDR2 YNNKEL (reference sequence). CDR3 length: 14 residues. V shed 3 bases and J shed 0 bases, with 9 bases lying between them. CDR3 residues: CASSQAPSSYEQYF. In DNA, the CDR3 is TGTGCCAGCAGCCAGGCCCCGAGCTCCTACGAGCAGTACTTC.

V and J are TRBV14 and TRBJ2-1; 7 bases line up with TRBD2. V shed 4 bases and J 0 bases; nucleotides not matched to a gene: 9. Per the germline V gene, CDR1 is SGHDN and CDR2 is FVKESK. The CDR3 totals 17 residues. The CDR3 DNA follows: TGTGCCAGCAGCCCGACCCCGGGGGGACCCTCCTACAATGAGCAGTTCTTC. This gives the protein CASSPTPGGPSYNEQFF.

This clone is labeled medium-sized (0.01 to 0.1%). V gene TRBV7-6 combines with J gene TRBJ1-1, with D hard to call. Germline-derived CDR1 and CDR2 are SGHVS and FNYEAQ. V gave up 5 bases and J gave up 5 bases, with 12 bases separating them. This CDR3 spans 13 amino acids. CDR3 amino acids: CASSTRVYTEAFF. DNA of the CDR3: TGTGCCAGCAGCACCCGAGTATATACTGAAGCTTTCTTT. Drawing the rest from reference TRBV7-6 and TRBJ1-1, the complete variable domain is GAGVSQSPRYKVTKRGQDVALRCDPISGHVSLYWYRQALGQGPEFLTYFNYEAQQDKSGLPNDRFSAERPEGSISTLTIQRTEQRDSAMYRCASSTRVYTEAFFGQGTRLTVV.

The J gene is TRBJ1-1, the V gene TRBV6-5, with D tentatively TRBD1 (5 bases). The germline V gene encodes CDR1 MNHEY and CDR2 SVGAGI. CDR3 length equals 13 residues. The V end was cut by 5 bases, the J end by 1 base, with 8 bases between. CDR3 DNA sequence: TGTGCCAGCAGTCCGAGGGGGAACACTGAAGCTTTCTTT. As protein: CASSPRGNTEAFF.

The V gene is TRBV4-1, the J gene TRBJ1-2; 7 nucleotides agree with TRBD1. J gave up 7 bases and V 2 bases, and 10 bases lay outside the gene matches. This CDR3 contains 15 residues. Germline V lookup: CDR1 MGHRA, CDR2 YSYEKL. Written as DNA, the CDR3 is TGCGCCAGCAGCCAAAGGGGACAGTCGATATCTGGCTACACCTTC. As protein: CASSQRGQSISGYTF.

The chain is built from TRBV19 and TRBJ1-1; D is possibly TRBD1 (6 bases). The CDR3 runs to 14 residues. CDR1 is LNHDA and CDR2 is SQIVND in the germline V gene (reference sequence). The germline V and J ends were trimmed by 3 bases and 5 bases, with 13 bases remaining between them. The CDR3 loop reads CASSITGWGTEAFF. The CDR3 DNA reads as TGTGCCAGTAGTATTACAGGGTGGGGGACTGAAGCTTTCTTT.

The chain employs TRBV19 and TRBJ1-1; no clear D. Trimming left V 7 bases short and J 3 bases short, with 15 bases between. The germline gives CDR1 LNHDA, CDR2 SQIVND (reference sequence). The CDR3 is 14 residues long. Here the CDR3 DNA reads TGTGCCAGTAAGCCCAATCGGTTGTACACTGAAGCTTTCTTT. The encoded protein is CASKPNRLYTEAFF.

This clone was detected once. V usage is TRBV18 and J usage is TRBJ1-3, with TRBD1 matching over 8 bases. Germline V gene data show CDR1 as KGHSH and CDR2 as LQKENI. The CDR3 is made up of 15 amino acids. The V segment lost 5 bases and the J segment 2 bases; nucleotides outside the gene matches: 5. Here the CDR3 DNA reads TGTGCCAGCTCATCGGACAGGGCCCCTGGAAACACCATATATTTT. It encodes CASSSDRAPGNTIYF.